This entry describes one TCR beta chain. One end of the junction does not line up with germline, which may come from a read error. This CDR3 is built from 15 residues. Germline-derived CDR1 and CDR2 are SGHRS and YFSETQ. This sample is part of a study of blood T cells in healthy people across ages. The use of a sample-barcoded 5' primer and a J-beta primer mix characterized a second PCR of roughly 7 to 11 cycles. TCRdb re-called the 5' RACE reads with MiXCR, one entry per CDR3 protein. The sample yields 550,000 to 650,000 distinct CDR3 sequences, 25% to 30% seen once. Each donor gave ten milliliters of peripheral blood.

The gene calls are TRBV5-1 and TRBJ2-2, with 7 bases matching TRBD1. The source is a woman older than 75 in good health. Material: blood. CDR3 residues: CASSFRGQNTGERFF. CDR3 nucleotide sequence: TGCGCCAGCAGCTTCAGGGGACAGAACACCGGGGAGCGGTTTTTT.